Given below is one T cell receptor beta chain in context. The sample belongs to a study of shared clonotypes between healthy human individuals. The overall study: Donors, aged 18 to 49, were a couple of women and three men.

Terminally differentiated effector memory CD45RA+ cells were excluded by CCR7 positive selection of CD45RO-negative cells. The assay was immunoSEQ multiplex PCR, and TCRdb's table has in-frame clones only and misses some. The sample consists of hundreds of thousands of clones, about 98% of them appearing once. The CDR3 loop spans 15 amino acids. Germline-derived CDR1 and CDR2 are MNHEY and SVGAGI. The V end was cut by 0 bases, the J end by 0 bases, with 8 bases between. The clonotype comes from a man aged 30 to 39 in good health. The V and J genes are TRBV6-5 and TRBJ1-2; a weak D match, TRBD1 (5 bases). The sequenced sample consisted of naive CD8+ T cells sorted from blood. This CDR3 reads CASSYSDNSNYGYTF. The CDR3, as DNA: TGTGCCAGCAGTTACTCGGACAATTCTAACTATGGCTACACCTTC.